This T cell receptor beta chain was observed in a study of shared clonotypes between healthy human individuals. The wider study: Aged 18 to 49, the donors were a couple of women and three men.

Germline loops: CDR1 MDHEN, CDR2 SYDVKM. This CDR3 is built from 17 residues. V lost 3 bases, J lost 2 bases, and 20 bases lay in between. A remark on this clone: Its target is not known.

Several immunoSEQ plates held equal portions of the genomic DNA taken from each subset. Template amounts of approximately 300 ng DNA, 25,000 to 35,000 T cell genomes, were employed in unsorted PBMC replicate PCRs. Method: immunoSEQ multiplex PCR; TCRdb's copy keeps in-frame clones and lacks some. Among fewer than 600,000 clones listed, 79% were seen once. General study findings and limits: It was only blood that was sampled, and tissue repertoires likely differ.

The specimen sequenced was PBMCs. This sequence was found in a woman aged 40 to 50 in good health. Some clones in this sample may be carry-over from other donors' samples. V usage is TRBV28 and J usage is TRBJ2-7; D is perhaps TRBD1 (5 bases). CDR3 residues: CASSFVGHRDWAYEQYF. DNA for the CDR3: TGTGCCAGCAGTTTTGTGGGGCATAGGGATTGGGCCTACGAGCAGTACTTC.